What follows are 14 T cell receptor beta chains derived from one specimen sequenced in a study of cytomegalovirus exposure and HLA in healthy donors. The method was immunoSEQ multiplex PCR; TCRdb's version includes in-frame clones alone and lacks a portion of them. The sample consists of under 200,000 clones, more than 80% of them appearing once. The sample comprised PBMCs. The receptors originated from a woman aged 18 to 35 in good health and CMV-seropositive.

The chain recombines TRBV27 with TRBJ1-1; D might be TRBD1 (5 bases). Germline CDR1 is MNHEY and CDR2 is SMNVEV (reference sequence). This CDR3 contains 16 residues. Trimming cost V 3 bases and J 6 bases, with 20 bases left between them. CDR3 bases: TGTGCCAGCAGTTTTCGGGGGATTGCGGGTAACTCTGAAGCTTTCTTT. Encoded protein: CASSFRGIAGNSEAFF.

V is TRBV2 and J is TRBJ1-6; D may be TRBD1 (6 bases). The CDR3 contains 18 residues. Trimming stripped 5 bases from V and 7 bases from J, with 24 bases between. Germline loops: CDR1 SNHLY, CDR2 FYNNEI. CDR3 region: CASSSRFRGGALNSPLHF. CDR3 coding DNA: TGTGCCAGCAGTTCGAGGTTCCGGGGGGGGGCTCTAAATTCACCCCTCCACTTT.

CDR3 amino acids: CASSLKGAARGYTF. CDR3 bases: TGTGCCAGCAGCTTAAAGGGGGCAGCGAGAGGCTACACCTTC. This chain links TRBV5-4 with TRBJ1-2, with 7 bases lining up with TRBD1. The J segment lost 8 bases and the V segment lost 2 bases, leaving 9 bases of the junction unmatched. The CDR3 is 14 amino acids. Germline V CDR1 and CDR2: SGHNT, YYREEE (reference sequence).

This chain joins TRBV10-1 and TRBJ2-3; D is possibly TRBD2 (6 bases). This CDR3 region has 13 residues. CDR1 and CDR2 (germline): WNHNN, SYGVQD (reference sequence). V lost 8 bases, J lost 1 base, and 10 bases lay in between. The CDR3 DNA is TGCGCCAGCTCCGGCGGGGGCACAGATACGCAGTATTTT. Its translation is CASSGGGTDTQYF.

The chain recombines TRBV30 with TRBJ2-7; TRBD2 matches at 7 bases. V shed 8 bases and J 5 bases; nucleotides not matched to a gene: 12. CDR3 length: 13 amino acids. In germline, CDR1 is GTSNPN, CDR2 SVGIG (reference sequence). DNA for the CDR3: TGTGCCCGCGGGGGTACGCTGGTCGACGAGCAGTACTTC. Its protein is CARGGTLVDEQYF.

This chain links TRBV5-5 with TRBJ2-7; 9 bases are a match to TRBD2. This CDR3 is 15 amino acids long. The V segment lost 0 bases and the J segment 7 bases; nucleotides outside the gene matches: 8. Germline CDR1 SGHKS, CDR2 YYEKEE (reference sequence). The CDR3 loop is CASSLASLAGTEQYF. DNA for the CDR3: TGTGCCAGCAGCTTGGCTTCTCTAGCGGGGACTGAGCAGTACTTC.

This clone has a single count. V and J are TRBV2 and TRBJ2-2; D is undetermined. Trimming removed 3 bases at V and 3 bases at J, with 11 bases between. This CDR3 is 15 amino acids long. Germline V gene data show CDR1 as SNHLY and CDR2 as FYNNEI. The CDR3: CASSDIVADTGELFF. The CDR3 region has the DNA TGTGCCAGCAGTGATATCGTTGCGGACACCGGGGAGCTGTTTTTT.

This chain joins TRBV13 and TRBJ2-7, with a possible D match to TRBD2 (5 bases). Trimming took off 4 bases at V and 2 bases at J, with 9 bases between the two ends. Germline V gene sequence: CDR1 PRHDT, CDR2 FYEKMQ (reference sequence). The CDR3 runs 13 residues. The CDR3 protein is CASSSMGAYEQYF. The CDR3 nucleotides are TGTGCCAGCAGCTCCATGGGAGCCTACGAGCAGTACTTC.

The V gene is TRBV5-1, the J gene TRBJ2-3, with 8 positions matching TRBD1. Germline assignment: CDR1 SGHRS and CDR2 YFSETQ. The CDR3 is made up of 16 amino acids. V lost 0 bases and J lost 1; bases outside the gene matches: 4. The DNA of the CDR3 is TGCGCCAGCAGCTTGGACGGACAGGGAGGCACAGATACGCAGTATTTT. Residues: CASSLDGQGGTDTQYF.

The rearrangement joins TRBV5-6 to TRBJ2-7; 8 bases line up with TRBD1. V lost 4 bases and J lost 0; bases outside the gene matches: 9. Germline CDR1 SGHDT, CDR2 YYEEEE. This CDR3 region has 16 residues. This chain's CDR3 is CASSSDGQGLSYEQYF. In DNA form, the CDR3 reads TGTGCCAGCAGCAGCGACGGACAGGGACTCTCCTACGAGCAGTACTTC.

CDR3 in DNA: TGTGCCAGCAGCCTTAGGACTAGCGGGAGAAGATACAATGAGCAGTTCTTC. This sequence encodes CASSLRTSGRRYNEQFF. The gene calls are TRBV7-2 and TRBJ2-1; 13 bases line up with TRBD2. Germline lookup yields CDR1 SGHTA and CDR2 FQGNSA. V dropped 5 bases and J dropped 4; count of bases not matched to a gene: 8. This CDR3 contains 17 residues.

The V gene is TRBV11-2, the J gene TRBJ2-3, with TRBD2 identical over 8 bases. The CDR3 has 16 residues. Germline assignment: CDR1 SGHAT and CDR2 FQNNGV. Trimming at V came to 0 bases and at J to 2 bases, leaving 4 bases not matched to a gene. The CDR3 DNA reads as TGTGCCAGCAGCTTAGAGGTGCGGGGGGACACAGATACGCAGTATTTT. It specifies CASSLEVRGDTDTQYF.

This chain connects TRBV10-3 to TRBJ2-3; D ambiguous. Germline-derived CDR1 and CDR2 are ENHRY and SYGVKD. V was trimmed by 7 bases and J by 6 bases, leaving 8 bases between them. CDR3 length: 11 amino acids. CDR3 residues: CAITAGDTQYF. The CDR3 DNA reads TGTGCCATCACCGCCGGTGATACGCAGTATTTT.

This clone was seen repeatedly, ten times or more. Here the CDR3 reads CASSEAGAGNGYTF. The CDR3 DNA follows: TGTGCCAGCAGTGAAGCGGGGGCAGGGAATGGCTACACCTTC. This sequence joins TRBV2 and TRBJ1-2; D might be TRBD1 (6 bases). Looked up from germline, CDR1 is SNHLY and CDR2 is FYNNEI. The CDR3 covers 14 residues. Trimming stripped 0 bases from V and 6 bases from J, with 11 bases between.